This paragraph covers one TCR beta chain sequence. It lacks a known antigen. The sample holds no much larger clone one base away, and base qualities are not on file. The sample comes from a study of glioma-infiltrating T cells after dendritic cell vaccination (dated by TCRdb to about 2016). Some background on the complete study: The cohort included some 15 glioblastoma patients drawn from Phase I and II dendritic cell vaccination trials, of whom 9 were newly diagnosed and 6 had recurrent disease. Tumor-infiltrating lymphocyte content was quantified and tumor and blood repertoires were compared in dendritic cell-vaccinated glioblastoma patients by deep sequencing of TCR beta CDR3 regions. The vaccine was prepared from monocyte-derived dendritic cells that were cultured for seven days with IL-4 and GM-CSF and then pulsed overnight with autologous tumor lysate. Each patient got three intradermal injections of the dendritic cell vaccine, spaced at biweekly intervals, in the arm below the axilla. Between about 2002 and 2013, the patients were given dendritic cell vaccination pulsed with autologous tumor lysate. Survival after dendritic cell vaccination was correlated with TCR sequencing metrics, including TIL content and tumor-blood repertoire overlap.

The study at large found these results: Longer time to progression and overall survival after dendritic cell vaccination were predicted by higher estimated pretreatment TIL content. No direct relationship between TCR clonality and survival was found, suggesting that a diverse polyclonal response may matter. The cohort was small and heterogeneous, few patients had complete blood and tumor sets, and even fewer had initial-recurrent tumor pairs. The TCR overlap response model with three groups was called speculative and said to need prospective validation.

The intended sense of this specimen's time point label: after dendritic cell vaccination, including at tumor progression/relapse. To be selected, patients needed enough residual fresh-frozen tumor tissue and more than two years of available survival data. Molecular status otherwise varied across the glioblastoma patients, but none of them carried an isocitrate dehydrogenase mutation. PBMC were collected before vaccination, two weeks after the third vaccination, and at tumor progression when it occurred. The Qiagen DNeasy Blood extraction Kit was used to extract genomic DNA. TCRB CDR3 regions were amplified from approximately 2 ug genomic DNA, or all available DNA if less, using the immunoSEQ assay. For multiplex PCR, 60 forward primers for TCR V beta segments and 13 reverse primers for J beta segments were used. Synthetic control templates were spiked into each sample at limiting dilution to estimate reads per starting template. The Illumina HiSeq System generated sequencing reads of 87 bp. The original pipeline was this. PCR and sequencing errors were removed by a nearest neighbor algorithm that merged closely related sequences. TCR overlap was measured as the percentage of unique tumor TCR beta sequences also present in the same patient's peripheral blood. In its TCRdb copy, this immuneACCESS table keeps in-frame sequences only and misses some clones. Where compared with another copy, unresolved V genes explain less than half of these, and the others have no known cause. The DNA was the basis for D and trimming; V, J and clone size are from that table. Present in this sample are 90,000 to 110,000 clones, around 91% of which were seen just once. Clones ranked in the top ten supply approximately 2.7% of the sample.

A distance of 11 bases separates the germline ends of V and J, which lose 1 base and 2 bases respectively. The CDR3 covers 15 residues, taking in both the cysteine and the phenylalanine. Only the CDR3 part of the read is kept: 45 bases, read in frame from the first base. The germline V gene (reference sequence) specifies LNHDA as CDR1 and SQIVND as CDR2. The sample in question was blood, obtained after dendritic cell vaccination. Recombination joined TRBV19 with TRBJ1-2; possibly the D gene is TRBD1, per 5 matching bases. This clonotype originated in a human donor with glioblastoma. CDR3 sequence: CASSIGSGGNYGYTF. The bases are TGTGCCAGTAGTATAGGATCCGGGGGGAACTATGGCTACACCTTC.